This record concerns one TCR beta chain sequence. The antigen is not known. This entry belongs to a study of shared clonotypes between healthy human individuals. Whole-study context: Two female and a few male donors aged 18 to 49 were enrolled.

Sequenced by immunoSEQ multiplex PCR; TCRdb stores in-frame clones only, minus some. The sample gives 2.3 million or so clones, over 90% of which show up once; 0.35% to 0.45% is in the top ten. Germline V gene data show CDR1 as SGHDT and CDR2 as YYEEEE. This CDR3 is 11 amino acids long. Notes on the study in general: Measured sharing among donors was expected to vary with sequencing depth. Several donors held about 5% of naive CD4 clonotypes in common. What naive subsets generally showed was a larger estimated richness than memory subsets showed.

The V and J genes are TRBV5-6 and TRBJ2-5; unclear D gene. The tail of the sequence fits TRBJ2-7 better, so the J call may be wrong. The sequencing input was naive CD4+ T cells from PBMCs. Subset indicated: CD45RA+ positively selected. This receptor was taken from a man younger than 35 in good health. Some clones in this sample may be carry-over from other donors' samples. The DNA for the CDR3 is TGTGCCAGCAGCTTATACCACGAGCAGTACTTC. Protein: CASSLYHEQYF.